Reported below is one T cell receptor beta chain. Its antigen is currently unknown. After isolation, RNA underwent reverse transcription to generate cDNA as the sequencing template. The repertoire was sequenced with immunoSEQ multiplex PCR; TCRdb's copy has only in-frame clones and lacks some. The table has under 300,000 clones, under 70% seen once; the top ten hold about 1.3%. The data were taken from a study of CD8+ T cells in alopecia areata. Study at large: Treated individuals took tofacitinib by mouth, 5 to 10 mg twice daily. The study, taken as a whole, reports: Lesional scalp, notably in alopecia totalis/universalis, had clonality above that of normal scalp. Between patients, shared TCR sequences were less clear than in mice. This was possibly due in part to HLA diversity in the patient population.

V was trimmed by 7 bases and J by 6 bases, leaving 13 bases between them. CDR3 length: 14 amino acids. Per the germline V gene, CDR1 is LNHDA and CDR2 is SQIVND (reference sequence). Sorting of CD4+ and CD8+ T cells was performed on PBMCs. This sequence joins TRBV19 and TRBJ1-6; D gene uncertain. This TCR was sampled from a human donor with alopecia areata. The starting material was CD4+ T cells sorted from blood, obtained at week 0. The CDR3 spells CASTNGVGNSPLHF. The CDR3 DNA is TGTGCCAGTACTAACGGGGTTGGTAATTCACCCCTCCACTTT.